This T cell receptor (beta chain) was recovered during a study of cytomegalovirus exposure and HLA in healthy donors (dated by TCRdb to 2016 to 2017). For the study in its entirety: An earlier analysis of several hundred of the donors reported over 250 Gb of sequence data and 95 million to 140 million unique TCR beta sequences obtained from around 170 million T cells. The study aimed to test whether signatures of past pathogen exposure could be identified by cataloging public T cell receptors. The later analysis used no new phenotypic data to find candidate immune exposures, relying instead on TCR beta sequences and their occurrence across donors. All discovery cohort repertoires had been generated on a single sequencing platform. Donor age, sex, ethnicity and CMV serostatus were compiled together with the repertoire data. Among the approximately 400 genotyped donors, about 83% belonged to the genetic ancestry cluster associated with self-reported Caucasian donors. Genome-wide SNP genotypes for about 65% of the 666 donors were used in a later genetic analysis, which treated that subset as a discovery cohort. Both class I and class II loci were covered by HLA typing, at four-digit resolution. The study combined high-throughput TCR immunosequencing, statistical association of individual TCRs with disease status, and machine learning to predict cytomegalovirus infection status. An earlier analysis of around 580 of the donors used high-throughput TCR beta sequencing to judge whether each TCR beta V gene segment behaved as functional or pseudogenic. The number of donors typed differed by locus, with about 629-640 for A, B, C, DRB1 and DQB1, roughly 520 for DQA1, 600 to 610 for DPA1, and approximately 470 for DPB1. Along with the approximately 700-subject first cohort, a separate validation cohort of some 130 different subjects was used. Because of strong linkage in the cohort, a few DR-DQ haplotypes were treated as single units for association and clustering. An early release covering 550 to 650 HLA-typed donors comprised approximately 300 gigabases of sequencing data and approximately 80 million unique TCR sequences. A later analysis re-examined previously published TCR beta repertoires from 600 to 700 donors and added high-resolution HLA genotyping to investigate patterns of TCR occurrence. The T cell repertoires of under 750 subjects were profiled by immunosequencing and related to cytomegalovirus serostatus. On average, roughly 240,000 unique TCR beta nucleotide sequences were sequenced per donor among roughly 430 genotyped donors of the cohort, with 15% to 20% of those sequences being non-productive. The research as a whole found: Because counts were too low, more than 15 rarely observed V segments, including chromosome 9 orphons, were left out of the earlier analysis of several hundred of the donors. The classifier was reported to diagnose cytomegalovirus status with high specificity and sensitivity in both the original and validation cohorts. A further reported finding was that TCR beta sequences accurately predicted the HLA-A and HLA-B alleles for most subjects in the first cohort. This cohort had only TCR beta chains sequenced, and the lack of alpha or paired-chain data limited which features could be detected. An earlier analysis of approximately 530 of the donors showed that most TCR beta V segments appeared in productive rearrangements either about 87% or about 30% of the time, which broadly matched IMGT annotations. In a later analysis, HLA-associated TCR beta chains were found to be more clonally expanded and to have lower generation probabilities than equally common non-associated chains. The study gave a list of 150 to 200 TCR beta chains associated with cytomegalovirus. Roughly uniform sequencing depth across donors was assumed in presence/absence analyses, although this assumption may not hold. In a later analysis, the rate of TCR association differed among HLA loci, with DRB1 alleles having the most associated TCRs and HLA-C alleles having the fewest. A later analysis associated 15,000 to 20,000 TCR beta sequences with specific HLA alleles at a false discovery rate of 0.05. According to the authors, the approach could potentially be generalized to other disease states and immunological phenotypes. When HLA alleles, especially DR and DQ, strongly co-occurred, attributing TCR associations to individual alleles was difficult. A cluster of highly shared sequence variants was judged likely to represent a technical artifact of the sequencing pipeline. Most TCR sequences were observed very rarely across donors, whereas some public TCRs were present in many individuals. Most CMV-associated TCR beta chains appeared to be HLA-restricted in a later analysis, and the HLA associations seemed to be driven largely by CMV exposure. In vitro tests confirmed that three of the cytomegalovirus-associated TCR beta chains recognize cytomegalovirus antigens. A later analysis reported that several top co-occurrence clusters appeared linked to parvovirus B19, influenza, CMV and Epstein-Barr virus. Because the 87-base-pair reads could not distinguish some IMGT-functional V segments, including TRBV6-2 and TRBV6-3, those segments were excluded. The only immune exposure information available for the cohort was CMV serostatus. Correlated functional status among segregating V segments might be attributable to linkage disequilibrium, but an unknown experimental factor could not be ruled out. Because HLA typing was missing for some donors at each locus, association tests included only the typed subset. A later genetic analysis associated a missense DCLRE1C variant with V-gene and J-gene trimming of TCR beta chains, and an independent cohort replicated the association. In a later genetic analysis, fewer N-insertions in productive TCRs were reported among donors in an Asian-associated ancestry cluster than the roughly 640-donor mean.

A distance of 3 bases separates the germline ends of V and J, which lose 8 bases and 7 bases respectively. CDR1 and CDR2, looked up from the germline V gene (reference sequence), are MNHNY and SVGAGI. CDR3 length: 9 amino acids, cysteine to phenylalanine. Just the 27-base CDR3 DNA is kept, in frame starting at base 1. Note on this clone: Its antigen is unknown. No much larger clonotype is one base removed from it; base qualities were not supplied.

The library was generated by the immunoSEQ multiplex PCR assay. A mixture of 60 forward primers for TCR Vbeta segments and 13 reverse primers for TCR Jbeta segments was used in the multiplex PCR. Amplification of the CDR3 region of rearranged TCR beta genes was performed with a multiplex PCR assay on genomic DNA. Amplified TCR beta libraries were sequenced as 87-base-pair reads on the Illumina HiSeq System. In the original analysis: Across the 700 or so repertoires, a later analysis counted approximately 75 million unique TCR beta chains, some 11 million of which were shared by at least two donors. A nearest-neighbor algorithm error-corrected the raw reads and collapsed the reads into unique sequences, merging closely related sequences to remove PCR and sequencing errors. Alignment of CDR3 sequences to IMGT reference sequences was used to assign V, D and J gene segments. For a sequence to be retained, a match of at least six nucleotides to both a V gene segment and a J gene segment was required. A rearrangement was called productive if the CDR3 had no stop codons and remained in frame with V and J, and every other rearrangement was called non-productive. Following IMGT convention, CDR3 was defined as the stretch from the second conserved V-encoded cysteine up to the conserved J-encoded phenylalanine. Sequences without an unambiguous match to a single V gene segment were excluded from the earlier analysis of 500 to 700 of the donors. An earlier analysis of some 610 of the donors called V segments functional above 56.7% productive rearrangements and segregating when the between-donor standard deviation exceeded 5%. To diagnose cytomegalovirus status from the catalog of TCR beta chain sequences, a statistical classification framework was built. V and J gene assignment, in a later analysis, came from comparing TCR nucleotide sequences with IMGT/GENE-DB human TR gene sequences. Using the TCRdist pipeline, a later analysis assigned CDR3 sequences along with most-parsimonious VDJ recombination scenarios. In a later analysis, each TCR beta chain was defined by its CDR3 amino acid sequence together with its V-gene family, and reads lacking a unique V-gene family were excluded. In a later analysis, fewer than 600 highly shared, low-generation-probability nucleotide sequences were removed to address suspected cross-contamination and a sequencing artifact. In a later analysis, a clonal expansion index for each public chain was calculated from normalized within-repertoire ranks of inferred template counts. Generation probabilities in a later analysis came from a VDJ recombination model fitted to out-of-frame rearrangements, and those results were checked against IGoR. In a later analysis, hypergeometric tests were used to score TCR-TCR, TCR-HLA and TCR-CMV co-occurrence, with a repertoire-size bias correction applied to TCR pairs. To estimate false discovery rates, a later analysis permuted the HLA or CMV assignments 20 times. In a later analysis, co-occurring TCRs were grouped with DBSCAN, and TCRdist sequence similarity was added when clustering was performed within HLA-allele-positive subsets. Repertoires with fewer than 30,000 or more than 120,000 public chains were left out of co-occurrence clustering, as were about 5 repertoires with anomalous nucleotide sharing. This immuneACCESS table, as held by TCRdb, lists in-frame sequences with V and J called but not all clones. Of the missing ones, under half trace to an unresolved V gene in checked studies; the others have no known cause. V and J calls and clone size are those listed in that table; D and trimming were worked out from the DNA. Present in this sample are some 98,000 clones, roughly 76% of which were seen just once. The ten largest clones add up to 2% of the sample.

The cohort consisted of 600 to 700 healthy bone marrow donors. At the time of sampling, all cohort members were nominally healthy, though unrecorded immune exposures were likely present. The donor tested CMV seronegative and was one of the 352 seronegative cohort members. A peripheral blood sample was collected from each donor, and TCR beta sequencing was performed on peripheral blood mononuclear cells. The Qiagen DNeasy Blood Extraction Kit was used to extract genomic DNA from the blood cell samples. The receptor's source is a man aged 40-49 years in good health and CMV-seronegative. What was sequenced was PBMCs. The rearrangement joined TRBV6-6 to TRBJ1-5; too little of a D gene remains to name it. The CDR3 region: CASGQPQHF. Read as DNA, the sequence is TGTGCCAGCGGCCAGCCCCAGCATTTT.